This T cell receptor (beta chain) was profiled in a study of blood T cell repertoires in COVID-19. Turning to the study itself: The samples span acute and convalescent COVID-19 from the United States, Italy and Spain. T cells, B-cell-depleted T cells, or PBMCs supplied cDNA or gDNA.

Under the authors' procedure: By means of reference gene primer amplification, nucleated cell counts were estimated. Profiled with immunoSEQ multiplex PCR; TCRdb holds only in-frame clones, not every one. That table gives V, J and clone size, and the DNA gave D and trimming. The data contain fewer than 90,000 clones, approximately 91% of them singletons. This CDR3 is 16 amino acids long. Sequenced sample: peripheral blood. The rearrangement links TRBV12-1 to TRBJ2-1; the D segment call TRBD2 is taken from the table without a DNA check. TRBV12-1 is flagged as a pseudogene. This receptor was obtained from a man aged 65-85 years with acute or convalescent COVID-19. The CDR3 is CASSGPRGLVVNEQFF. CDR3 DNA sequence: TGTGCCAGCAGCGGGCCCAGGGGACTAGTTGTCAATGAGCAGTTCTTC.